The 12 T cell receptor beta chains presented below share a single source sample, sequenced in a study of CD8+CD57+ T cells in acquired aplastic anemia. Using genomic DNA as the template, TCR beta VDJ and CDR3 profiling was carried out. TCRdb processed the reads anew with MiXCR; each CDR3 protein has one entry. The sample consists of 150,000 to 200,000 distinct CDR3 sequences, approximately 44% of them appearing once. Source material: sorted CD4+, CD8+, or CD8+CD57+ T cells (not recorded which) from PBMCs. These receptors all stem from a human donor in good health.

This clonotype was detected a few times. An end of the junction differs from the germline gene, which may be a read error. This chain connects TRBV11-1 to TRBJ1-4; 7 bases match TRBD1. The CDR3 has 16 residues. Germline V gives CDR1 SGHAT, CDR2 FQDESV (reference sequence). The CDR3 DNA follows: TGTGCCAGCAGCTCAGGGACAGCCGCAACTAATGAAAAACTGCTTTTT. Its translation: CASSSGTAATNEKLLF.

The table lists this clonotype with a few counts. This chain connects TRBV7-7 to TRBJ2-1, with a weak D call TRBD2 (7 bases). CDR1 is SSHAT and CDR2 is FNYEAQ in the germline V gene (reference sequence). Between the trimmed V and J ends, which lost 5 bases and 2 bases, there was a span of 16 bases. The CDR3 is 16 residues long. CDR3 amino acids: CASSPWSGGPYNEQFF. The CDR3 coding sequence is TGTGCCAGCAGCCCCTGGTCGGGGGGCCCCTACAATGAGCAGTTCTTC.

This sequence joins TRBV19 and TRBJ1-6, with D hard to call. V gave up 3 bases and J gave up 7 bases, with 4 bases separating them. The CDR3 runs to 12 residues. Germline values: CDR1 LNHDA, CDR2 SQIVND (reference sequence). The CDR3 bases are TGTGCCAGTAGTATTTGGAATTCACCCCTCCACTTT. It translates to CASSIWNSPLHF.

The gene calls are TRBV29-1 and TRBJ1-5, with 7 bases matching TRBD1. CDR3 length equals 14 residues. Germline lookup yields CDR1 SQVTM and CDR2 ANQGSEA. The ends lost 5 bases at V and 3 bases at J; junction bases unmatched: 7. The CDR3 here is CSVLGTANNQPQHF. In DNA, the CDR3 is TGCAGCGTTCTCGGGACAGCGAACAATCAGCCCCAGCATTTT.

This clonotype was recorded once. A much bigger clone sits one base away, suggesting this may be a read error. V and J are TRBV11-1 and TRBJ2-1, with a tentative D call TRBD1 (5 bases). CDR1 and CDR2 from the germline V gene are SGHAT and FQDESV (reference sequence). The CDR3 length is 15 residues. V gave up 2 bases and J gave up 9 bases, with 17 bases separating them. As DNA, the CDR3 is TGTGCCAGCAGCTTAAGGGGCAGGGTCGCGAGTGAGCAGTTCTTC. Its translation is CASSLRGRVASEQFF.

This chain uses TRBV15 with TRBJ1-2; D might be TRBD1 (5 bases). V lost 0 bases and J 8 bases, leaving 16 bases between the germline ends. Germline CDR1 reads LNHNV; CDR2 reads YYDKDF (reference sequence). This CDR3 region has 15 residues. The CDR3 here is CATSREGSREAGYTF. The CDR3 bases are TGTGCCACCAGCAGAGAGGGAAGCAGGGAGGCCGGCTACACCTTC.

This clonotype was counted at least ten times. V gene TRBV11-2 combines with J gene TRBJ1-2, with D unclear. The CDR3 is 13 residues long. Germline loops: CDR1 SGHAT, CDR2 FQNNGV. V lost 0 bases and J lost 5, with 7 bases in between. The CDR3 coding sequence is TGTGCCAGCAGCTTAGATCGACCGTATGGCTACACCTTC. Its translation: CASSLDRPYGYTF.

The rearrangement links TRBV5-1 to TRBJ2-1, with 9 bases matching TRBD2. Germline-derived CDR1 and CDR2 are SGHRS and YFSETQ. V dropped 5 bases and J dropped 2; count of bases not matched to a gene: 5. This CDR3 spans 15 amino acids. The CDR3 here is CASSEAGGTYNEQFF. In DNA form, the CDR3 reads TGCGCCAGCAGTGAAGCGGGGGGAACCTACAATGAGCAGTTCTTC.

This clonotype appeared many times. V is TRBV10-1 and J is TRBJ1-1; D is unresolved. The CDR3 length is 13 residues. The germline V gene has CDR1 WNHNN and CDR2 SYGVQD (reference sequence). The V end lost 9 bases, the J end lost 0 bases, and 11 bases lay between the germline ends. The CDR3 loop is CASRKSLNTEAFF. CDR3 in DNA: TGCGCCAGTCGCAAGAGCTTGAACACTGAAGCTTTCTTT.

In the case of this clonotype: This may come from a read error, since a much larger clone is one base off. In DNA, the CDR3 is TGTGCCAGCAGCTTAAGGGGGGGCAGGGTAGACGAGCAGTACTTC. Its translation: CASSLRGGRVDEQYF. The V call is TRBV7-3, the J call TRBJ2-7, with D possibly matching TRBD2 (7 bases). Trimming took off 1 base at V and 5 bases at J, with 15 bases between the two ends. This CDR3 is 15 amino acids long. Germline lookup yields CDR1 SGHTA and CDR2 FQGTGA.

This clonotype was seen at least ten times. The CDR3 DNA reads as TGTGCCAGCAGCCGCTCTCGCACTGAAGCTTTCTTT. Amino acid sequence: CASSRSRTEAFF. The genes are TRBV5-5 and TRBJ1-1; D uncertain. The CDR3 covers 12 residues. Germline CDR1 SGHKS, CDR2 YYEKEE (reference sequence). V shed 4 bases and J shed 4 bases, with 8 bases lying between them.

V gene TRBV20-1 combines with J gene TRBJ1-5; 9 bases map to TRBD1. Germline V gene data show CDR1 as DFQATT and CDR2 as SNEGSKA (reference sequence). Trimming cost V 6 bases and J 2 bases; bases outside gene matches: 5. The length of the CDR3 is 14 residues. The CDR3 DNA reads TGCAGTGCCCACAGGGGGCTAGGCAATCAGCCCCAGCATTTT. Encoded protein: CSAHRGLGNQPQHF.